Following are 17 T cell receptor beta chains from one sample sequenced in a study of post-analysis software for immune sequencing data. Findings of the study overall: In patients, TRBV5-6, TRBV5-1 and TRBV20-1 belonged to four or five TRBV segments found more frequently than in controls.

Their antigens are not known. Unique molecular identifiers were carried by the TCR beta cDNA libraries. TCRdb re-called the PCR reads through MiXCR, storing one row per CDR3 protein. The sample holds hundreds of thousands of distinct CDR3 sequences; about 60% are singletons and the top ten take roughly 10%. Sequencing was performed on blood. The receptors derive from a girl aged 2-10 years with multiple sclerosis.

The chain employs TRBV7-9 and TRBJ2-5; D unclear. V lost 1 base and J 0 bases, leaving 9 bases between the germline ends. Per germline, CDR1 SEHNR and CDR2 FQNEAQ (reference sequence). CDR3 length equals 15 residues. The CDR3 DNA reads TGTGCCAGCAGCTTAGGCATCGGGTACCAAGAGACCCAGTACTTC. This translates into CASSLGIGYQETQYF. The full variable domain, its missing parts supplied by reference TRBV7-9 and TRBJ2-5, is DTGVSQNPRHKITKRGQNVTFRCDPISEHNRLYWYRQTLGQGPEFLTYFQNEAQLEKSRLLSDRFSAERPKGSFSTLEIQRTEQGDSAMYLCASSLGIGYQETQYFGPGTRLLVL.

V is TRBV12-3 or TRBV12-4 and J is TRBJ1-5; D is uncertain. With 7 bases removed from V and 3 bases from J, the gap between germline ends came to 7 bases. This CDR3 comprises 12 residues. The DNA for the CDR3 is TGTGCCAGCACGAGGAACAATCAGCCCCAGCATTTT. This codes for CASTRNNQPQHF.

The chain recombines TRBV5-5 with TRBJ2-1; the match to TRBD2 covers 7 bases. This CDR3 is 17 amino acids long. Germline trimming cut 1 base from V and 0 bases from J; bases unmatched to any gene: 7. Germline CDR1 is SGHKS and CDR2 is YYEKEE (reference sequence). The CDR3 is CASSLPPLANSYNEQFF. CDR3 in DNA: TGTGCCAGCAGCTTGCCCCCACTAGCGAACTCCTACAATGAGCAGTTCTTC.

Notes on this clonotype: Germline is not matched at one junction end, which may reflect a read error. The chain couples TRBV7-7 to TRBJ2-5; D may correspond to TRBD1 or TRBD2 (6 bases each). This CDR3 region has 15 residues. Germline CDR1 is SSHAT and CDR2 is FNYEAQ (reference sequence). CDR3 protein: CASSSSEGDQETQYF. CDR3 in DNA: TGTGCTAGCAGCTCTAGCGAGGGGGACCAAGAGACCCAGTACTTC.

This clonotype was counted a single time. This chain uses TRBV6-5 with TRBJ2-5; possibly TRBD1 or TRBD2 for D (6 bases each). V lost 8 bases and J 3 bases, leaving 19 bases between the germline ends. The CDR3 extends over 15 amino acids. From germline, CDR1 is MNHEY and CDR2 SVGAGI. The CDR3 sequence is CASSEGGRAKETQYF. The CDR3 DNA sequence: TGTGCCAGCTCAGAGGGGGGTCGGGCGAAAGAGACCCAGTACTTC.

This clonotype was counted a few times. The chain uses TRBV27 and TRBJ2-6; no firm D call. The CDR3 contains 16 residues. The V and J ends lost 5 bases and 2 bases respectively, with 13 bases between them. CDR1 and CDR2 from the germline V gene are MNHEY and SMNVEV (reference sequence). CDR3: CASSVRAGAGANVLTF. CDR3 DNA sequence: TGTGCCAGCAGTGTTAGAGCAGGAGCTGGGGCCAACGTCCTGACTTTC.

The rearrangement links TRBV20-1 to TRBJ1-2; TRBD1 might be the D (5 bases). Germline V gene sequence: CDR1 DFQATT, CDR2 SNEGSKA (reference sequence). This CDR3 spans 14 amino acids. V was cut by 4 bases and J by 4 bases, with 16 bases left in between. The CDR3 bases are TGCAGTGCTATGACGCCAGGGATCAGCTATGGCTACACCTTC. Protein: CSAMTPGISYGYTF.

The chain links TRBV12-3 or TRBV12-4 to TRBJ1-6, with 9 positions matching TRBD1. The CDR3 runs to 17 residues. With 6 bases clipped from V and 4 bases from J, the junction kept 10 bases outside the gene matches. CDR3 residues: CASSSGTGMEYNSPLHF. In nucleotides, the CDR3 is TGTGCCAGCAGCTCCGGGACAGGGATGGAATATAATTCACCCCTCCACTTT.

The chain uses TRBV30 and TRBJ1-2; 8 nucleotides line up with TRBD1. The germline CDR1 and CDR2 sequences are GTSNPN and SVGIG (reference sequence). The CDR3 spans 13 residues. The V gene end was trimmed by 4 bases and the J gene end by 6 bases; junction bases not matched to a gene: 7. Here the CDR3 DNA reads TGTGCCTGGAAGGCAGGGGGCGAAAATGGCTACACCTTC. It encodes CAWKAGGENGYTF.

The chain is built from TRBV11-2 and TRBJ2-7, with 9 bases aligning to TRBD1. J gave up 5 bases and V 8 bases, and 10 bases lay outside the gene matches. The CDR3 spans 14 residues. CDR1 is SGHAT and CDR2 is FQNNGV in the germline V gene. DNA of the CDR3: TGTGCCAGCCAGTTAGGGACAGGGAACGACGAGCAGTACTTC. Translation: CASQLGTGNDEQYF.

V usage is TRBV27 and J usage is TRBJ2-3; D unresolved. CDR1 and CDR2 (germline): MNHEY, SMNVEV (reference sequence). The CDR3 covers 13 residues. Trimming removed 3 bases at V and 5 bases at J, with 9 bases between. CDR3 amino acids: CASSFRARDTQYF. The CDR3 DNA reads TGTGCCAGCAGTTTTAGGGCCCGAGATACGCAGTATTTT.

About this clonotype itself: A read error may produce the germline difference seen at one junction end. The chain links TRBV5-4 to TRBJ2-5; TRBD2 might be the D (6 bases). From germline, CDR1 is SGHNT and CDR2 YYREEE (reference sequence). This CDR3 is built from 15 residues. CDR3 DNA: TGCGCCAGCAGCTACGATGGCGGGGAGAGGGAGACCCAGTACTTC. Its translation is CASSYDGGERETQYF. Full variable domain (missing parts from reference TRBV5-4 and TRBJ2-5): ETGVTQSPTHLIKTRGQQVTLRCSSQSGHNTVSWYQQALGQGPQFIFQYYREEENGRGNFPPRFSGLQFPNYSSELNVNALELDDSALYLCASSYDGGERETQYFGPGTRLLVL.

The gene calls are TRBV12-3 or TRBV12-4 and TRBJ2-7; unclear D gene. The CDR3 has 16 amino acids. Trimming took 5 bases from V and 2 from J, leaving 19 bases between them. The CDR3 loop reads CASSPPEFPGAYEQYF. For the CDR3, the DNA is TGTGCCAGCAGTCCCCCAGAATTTCCGGGTGCCTACGAGCAGTACTTC.

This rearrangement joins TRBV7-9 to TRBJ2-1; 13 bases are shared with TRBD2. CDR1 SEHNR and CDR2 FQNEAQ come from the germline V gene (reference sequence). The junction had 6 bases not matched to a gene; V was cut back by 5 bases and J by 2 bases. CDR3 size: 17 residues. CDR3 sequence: CASSLLTSGGAYNEQFF. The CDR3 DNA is TGTGCCAGCAGCCTCCTCACTAGCGGGGGGGCCTACAATGAGCAGTTCTTC.

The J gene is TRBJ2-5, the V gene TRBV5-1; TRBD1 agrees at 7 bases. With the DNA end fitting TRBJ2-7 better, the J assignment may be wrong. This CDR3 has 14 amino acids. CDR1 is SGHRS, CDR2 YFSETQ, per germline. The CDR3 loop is CASSLEIGGSEQYF. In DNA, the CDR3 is TGCGCCAGCAGCTTGGAGATAGGGGGCTCCGAGCAGTACTTC.

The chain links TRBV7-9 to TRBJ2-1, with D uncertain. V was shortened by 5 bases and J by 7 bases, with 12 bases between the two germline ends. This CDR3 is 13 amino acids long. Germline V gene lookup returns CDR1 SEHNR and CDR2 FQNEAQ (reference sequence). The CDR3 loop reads CASSKPLYNEQFF. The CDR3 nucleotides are TGTGCCAGCAGCAAACCTTTATATAATGAGCAGTTCTTC.

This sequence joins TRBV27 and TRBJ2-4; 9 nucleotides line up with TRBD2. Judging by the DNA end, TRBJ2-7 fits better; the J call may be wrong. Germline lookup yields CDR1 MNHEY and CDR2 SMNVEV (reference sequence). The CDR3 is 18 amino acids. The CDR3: CASSKEESGRTPSYEQYF. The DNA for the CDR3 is TGTGCCAGCAGTAAGGAAGAAAGCGGGAGGACCCCCTCCTACGAGCAGTACTTC.